One and the same sample provided the 25 T cell receptor beta chains below, sequenced in a study of vaccination effects on CD4 cells after COVID-19. CD4+ T cells were isolated after nine to ten days of culture. Profiled with immunoSEQ multiplex PCR; TCRdb holds only in-frame clones, not every one. The data show around 45,000 clones, with about 80% seen just once and over 9.5% held by the top ten. Their cognate antigens are unknown. The specimen was CD4+ T cells from PBMCs cultured without peptide, collected before COVID-19 vaccination. These receptors all stem from a human donor who had a prior SARS-CoV-2 infection.

This chain joins TRBV5-1 and TRBJ2-3, with D tentatively TRBD2 (7 bases). The CDR3 runs 16 residues. V lost 0 bases and J 4 bases, leaving 15 bases between the germline ends. Germline V gene data show CDR1 as SGHRS and CDR2 as YFSETQ. Here the CDR3 reads CASSLGGAGAADTQYF. CDR3 nucleotides: TGCGCCAGCAGCTTGGGGGGGGCGGGAGCCGCAGATACGCAGTATTTT.

The rearrangement joins TRBV5-1 to TRBJ2-2; 10 bases are shared with TRBD2. Per the germline V gene, CDR1 is SGHRS and CDR2 is YFSETQ. The CDR3 contains 15 residues. V lost 5 bases to trimming and J lost 7 bases; unmatched junction nucleotides: 8. DNA for the CDR3: TGCGCCAGCAGTTTTCTAGCGGGAGCCTACGGGGAGCTGTTTTTT. Amino acid sequence: CASSFLAGAYGELFF.

The chain employs TRBV27 and TRBJ1-1, with 10 bases matching TRBD1. Losses at the gene ends were 8 bases for V and 4 bases for J; bases not matched to a gene: 10. The CDR3 is made up of 15 amino acids. The germline V gene encodes CDR1 MNHEY and CDR2 SMNVEV (reference sequence). CDR3 coding DNA: TGTGCCAGCGGGAATTTCAGGACAGGGGGCACTGAAGCTTTCTTT. It yields the protein CASGNFRTGGTEAFF.

In the case of this clone: Germline is not matched at one junction end, which may reflect a read error. This chain uses TRBV5-6 with TRBJ2-1; D not resolved. Germline assignment: CDR1 SGHDT and CDR2 YYEEEE. The CDR3 is made up of 13 amino acids. The CDR3 is CASSLVQYNEQFF. The CDR3 DNA sequence: TGTGCCAGCAGCTTGGTTCAGTACAATGAACAGTTCTTC.

The V gene is TRBV2, the J gene TRBJ1-6; D unresolved. Germline values: CDR1 SNHLY, CDR2 FYNNEI. V was clipped by 1 base and J by 7 bases, with 8 bases between them. This CDR3 region has 14 residues. CDR3 coding DNA: TGTGCCAGCAGTGAAGGGCCAGGCAATTCACCCCTCCACTTT. Its protein is CASSEGPGNSPLHF.

This clone was counted a few times. The CDR3 nucleotides read TGTGCCATCAGGGCCGACAGCAACTATGGCTACACCTTC. Amino acid sequence: CAIRADSNYGYTF. The chain recombines TRBV10-3 with TRBJ1-2; TRBD1 is a possible D gene (5 bases). The CDR3 is 13 amino acids. Deletions cut 6 bases from V and 2 bases from J, with 10 bases between. Germline V lookup: CDR1 ENHRY, CDR2 SYGVKD.

The rearrangement links TRBV5-1 to TRBJ2-2; 7 nucleotides line up with TRBD2. CDR1 and CDR2 from the germline V gene are SGHRS and YFSETQ. The V gene end was trimmed by 5 bases and the J gene end by 2 bases; junction bases not matched to a gene: 9. The CDR3 loop spans 16 amino acids. CDR3 amino acids: CASRDYRLANTGELFF. DNA for the CDR3: TGCGCCAGCAGAGATTACCGACTAGCAAACACCGGGGAGCTGTTTTTT.

The V call is TRBV18, the J call TRBJ1-3, with D uncertain. This CDR3 region has 14 residues. V shed 2 bases and J shed 0 bases, with 5 bases lying between them. Per germline, CDR1 KGHSH and CDR2 LQKENI. In DNA, the CDR3 is TGTGCCAGCTCACCAGGGAGCTCTGGAAACACCATATATTTT. Translated: CASSPGSSGNTIYF.

This clone was recorded once. The chain has TRBV5-4 and TRBJ2-2, with 9 bases aligning to TRBD1. The CDR3 loop spans 14 amino acids. Per the germline V gene, CDR1 is SGHNT and CDR2 is YYREEE (reference sequence). Trimming at V came to 4 bases and at J to 5 bases, leaving 3 bases not matched to a gene. The CDR3 spells CASSNGQGTGELFF. The CDR3 nucleotides are TGTGCCAGCAGCAACGGACAGGGGACCGGGGAGCTGTTTTTT. The full variable domain, in which reference TRBV5-4 and TRBJ2-2 provide the parts outside the CDR3, is ETGVTQSPTHLIKTRGQQVTLRCSSQSGHNTVSWYQQALGQGPQFIFQYYREEENGRGNFPPRFSGLQFPNYSSELNVNALELDDSALYLCASSNGQGTGELFFGEGSRLTVL.

This clone appeared a few times. J is TRBJ1-2 and V is TRBV3-1 (or the pseudogene TRBV3-2); no definite D call. CDR1 and CDR2 (germline): LGHDT, YNNKEL (reference sequence). Trimming took 3 bases from V and 3 from J, leaving 14 bases between them. CDR3 length equals 15 residues. In nucleotides, the CDR3 is TGTGCCAGCAGCCATGATGGAGGGCGCGACTATGGCTACACCTTC. This sequence encodes CASSHDGGRDYGYTF.

The V gene is TRBV18, the J gene TRBJ2-7; D gene ambiguous. Germline CDR1 and CDR2: KGHSH and LQKENI. Trimming left V 1 base short and J 0 bases short, with 7 bases between. The CDR3 has 14 amino acids. CDR3 region: CASSPRRSSYEQYF. The CDR3 nucleotides are TGTGCCAGCTCACCACGTCGGAGCTCCTACGAGCAGTACTTC.

This clone occurred once. This rearrangement joins TRBV4-2 to TRBJ2-2; 7 bases line up with TRBD2. The CDR3 is 18 residues long. Germline V CDR1 and CDR2: LGHNA, YNFKEQ. Trimming removed 4 bases from V and 1 base from J; junction bases left unmatched: 12. CDR3 amino acids: CASSPTTGLKRNTGELFF. The CDR3 DNA reads as TGTGCCAGCAGCCCGACAACGGGACTAAAAAGGAACACCGGGGAGCTGTTTTTT.

V and J are TRBV7-9 and TRBJ1-3; TRBD1 is a possible D gene (5 bases). The germline V gene has CDR1 SEHNR and CDR2 FQNEAQ (reference sequence). V was clipped by 1 base and J by 2 bases, with 12 bases between them. This CDR3 is 16 amino acids long. CDR3 residues: CASSLVGAGPGNTIYF. The CDR3 DNA follows: TGTGCCAGCAGCTTAGTCGGGGCAGGCCCTGGAAACACCATATATTTT.

The V gene is TRBV7-9, the J gene TRBJ2-1, with D possibly being TRBD2 (6 bases). The CDR3 runs 13 residues. Trimming removed 7 bases from V and 4 bases from J, with 11 bases in between. Per germline, CDR1 SEHNR and CDR2 FQNEAQ (reference sequence). The CDR3: CASTWGTYNEQFF. DNA for the CDR3: TGTGCCAGCACCTGGGGGACTTACAATGAGCAGTTCTTC. Full variable domain (missing parts from reference TRBV7-9 and TRBJ2-1): DTGVSQNPRHKITKRGQNVTFRCDPISEHNRLYWYRQTLGQGPEFLTYFQNEAQLEKSRLLSDRFSAERPKGSFSTLEIQRTEQGDSAMYLCASTWGTYNEQFFGPGTRLTVL.

CDR3 DNA: TGTGCCAGCAGACAATCGTCGGATCTAGCGGATGAAAGGAATGAGCAGTTCTTC. It translates to CASRQSSDLADERNEQFF. The rearrangement links TRBV2 to TRBJ2-1, with TRBD2 matching 7 bases. The CDR3 totals 18 residues. Germline assignment: CDR1 SNHLY and CDR2 FYNNEI. J lost 7 bases, V lost 6 bases, and 21 bases had no gene match.

The J gene is TRBJ1-3, the V gene TRBV9; D is unresolved. The germline V and J ends were trimmed by 3 bases and 3 bases, with 13 bases remaining between them. The CDR3 spans 15 residues. Germline V gene data show CDR1 as SGDLS and CDR2 as YYNGEE. The CDR3 region is CASSAAPYDGNTIYF. The CDR3 DNA is TGTGCCAGCAGCGCCGCTCCCTATGATGGAAACACCATATATTTT. The full variable domain, completed using reference TRBV9 and TRBJ1-3, is DSGVTQTPKHLITATGQRVTLRCSPRSGDLSVYWYQQSLDQGLQFLIQYYNGEERAKGNILERFSAQQFPDLHSELNLSSLELGDSALYFCASSAAPYDGNTIYFGEGSWLTVV.

The chain combines TRBV7-2 with TRBJ2-5; 12 bases are a match to TRBD2. V shed 0 bases, J shed 5 bases, and the junction held 10 bases outside the gene matches. The CDR3 has 18 amino acids. Germline loops: CDR1 SGHTA, CDR2 FQGNSA. Here the CDR3 DNA reads TGTGCCAGCAGCTTAGCGGGTCTAGCGGGAGGGCCCGGGGAGACCCAGTACTTC. Translation gives CASSLAGLAGGPGETQYF.

This clone was observed a handful of times. This rearrangement joins TRBV9 to TRBJ2-7; tentatively, D is TRBD2 (6 bases). V shed 3 bases and J shed 1 base, with 11 bases lying between them. CDR1 SGDLS and CDR2 YYNGEE come from the germline V gene. The CDR3 covers 14 residues. The CDR3 is CASSAGSWSYEQYF. The CDR3 region has the DNA TGTGCCAGCAGCGCCGGGAGTTGGTCCTACGAGCAGTACTTC.

The CDR3 DNA reads TGTGCCAGCAGCTTCAGCGGCGGGCCTAACGCGGATACGCAGTATTTT. This encodes CASSFSGGPNADTQYF. V and J are TRBV7-6 and TRBJ2-3, with TRBD2 as a possible D gene (5 bases). Germline V gene sequence: CDR1 SGHVS, CDR2 FNYEAQ. The CDR3 is 16 amino acids. V gave up 3 bases and J gave up 6 bases, with 19 bases separating them. Full variable domain (remainder filled in from reference TRBV7-6 and TRBJ2-3): GAGVSQSPRYKVTKRGQDVALRCDPISGHVSLYWYRQALGQGPEFLTYFNYEAQQDKSGLPNDRFSAERPEGSISTLTIQRTEQRDSAMYRCASSFSGGPNADTQYFGPGTRLTVL.

The chain links TRBV6-5 to TRBJ1-6, with D unresolved. Germline CDR1 and CDR2: MNHEY and SVGAGI. Trimming removed 8 bases at V and 5 bases at J, with 13 bases between. The CDR3 has 14 residues. The CDR3 sequence is CASGAGFHNSPLHF. CDR3 DNA: TGTGCCAGCGGCGCCGGATTCCATAATTCACCCCTCCACTTT.

This clone was counted only a few times. This CDR3 is CASSSGLAGGWETQYF. DNA for the CDR3: TGTGCCAGCAGCTCGGGACTAGCGGGAGGGTGGGAGACCCAGTACTTC. This chain connects TRBV7-2 to TRBJ2-5; 16 bases agree with TRBD2. CDR1 and CDR2 (germline): SGHTA, FQGNSA. The trim removed 4 bases at V and 5 bases at J, leaving 4 bases unmatched. CDR3 length: 16 amino acids.

The chain uses TRBV2 and TRBJ1-2; TRBD1 is a possible D gene (5 bases). Germline assignment: CDR1 SNHLY and CDR2 FYNNEI. Deletions cut 5 bases from V and 5 bases from J, with 12 bases between. This CDR3 spans 13 amino acids. The CDR3 region has the DNA TGTGCCAGCAGTAAGGACGGGACGTATGGCTACACCTTC. Its translation: CASSKDGTYGYTF. Full variable domain (outside the CDR3, taken from reference TRBV2 and TRBJ1-2): EPEVTQTPSHQVTQMGQEVILRCVPISNHLYFYWYRQILGQKVEFLVSFYNNEISEKSEIFDDQFSVERPDGSNFTLKIRSTKLEDSAMYFCASSKDGTYGYTFGSGTRLTVV.

The table lists this clone with a few counts. The V gene is TRBV9, the J gene TRBJ1-4; D remains ambiguous. V lost 4 bases and J lost 0, with 10 bases in between. CDR1 is SGDLS, CDR2 YYNGEE, per germline. The CDR3 length is 15 residues. Here the CDR3 DNA reads TGTGCCAGCAGCTCCCGGGCCACAACTAATGAAAAACTGTTTTTT. Translated, it gives CASSSRATTNEKLFF.

The chain has TRBV15 and TRBJ2-5, with D unresolved. V lost 1 base and J lost 5, with 11 bases in between. This CDR3 region has 14 residues. The germline CDR1 and CDR2 sequences are LNHNV and YYDKDF (reference sequence). In DNA form, the CDR3 reads TGTGCCACCAGCAGAGTGGGCAACTGGGAGACCCAGTACTTC. It codes for CATSRVGNWETQYF.

The chain has TRBV15 and TRBJ2-3; TRBD2 matches 7 bases. V shed 1 base, J shed 1 base, and the junction held 8 bases outside the gene matches. Germline V gene lookup returns CDR1 LNHNV and CDR2 YYDKDF (reference sequence). The CDR3 sequence is 17 residues long. CDR3 DNA: TGTGCCACCAGCAGAGGGTTACTAGCGCTCCGCACAGATACGCAGTATTTT. Its protein is CATSRGLLALRTDTQYF.